This T cell receptor beta chain was observed in a study of identical twins. After template switching added a universal primer site, the resulting cDNA carried unique molecular identifiers. Each CDR3 protein gets one entry after TCRdb re-called the 5' RACE reads with MiXCR. The sample consists of about 470,000 distinct CDR3 sequences, 20% to 25% of them appearing once. CDR3 length: 15 amino acids. V was pared by 7 bases and J by 3 bases, with 17 bases between. Germline assignment: CDR1 SGHRS and CDR2 YFSETQ. The sample was also linked to a second study, of T cells expressing NK-cell markers.

The chain links TRBV5-1 to TRBJ1-3, with D perhaps matching TRBD1 (5 bases). This clonotype was obtained from a woman younger than 30 in good health. The specimen sequenced was CD4+ T cells sorted from blood. For the CDR3, the DNA is TGCGCCAGCTGCTCCGGGACTCCCAATGGAAACACCATATATTTT. This sequence encodes CASCSGTPNGNTIYF. The whole variable domain, remainder taken from reference TRBV5-1 and TRBJ1-3, is KAGVTQTPRYLIKTRGQQVTLSCSPISGHRSVSWYQQTPGQGLQFLFEYFSETQRNKGNFPGRFSGRQFSNSRSEMNVSTLELGDSALYLCASCSGTPNGNTIYFGEGSWLTVV.